This T cell receptor (beta chain) came from a study of regulatory T cells in long-lasting Graves disease. Study-wide points: Thyroid tissue went unstudied; only peripheral blood was examined.

Remarks on this clonotype: Its specificity is not known.

The CDR3 runs to 13 residues. V was pared by 5 bases and J by 5 bases, with 13 bases between. Construction of TCR beta libraries relied on iRepertoire HTBI primers and on Arm-PCR targeting CDR3 regions. TCRdb re-called the multiplex PCR reads with MiXCR, one entry per CDR3 protein. The sample gives hundreds of thousands of distinct CDR3 sequences, roughly 16% of which show up once; approximately 22% is in the top ten. Time point of the sample: newly diagnosed GD, antithyroid drugs for less than 3 months. With RNA extracted from PBMCs as input, the TCR library was made. The chain has TRBV12-3 or TRBV12-4 and TRBJ2-7; D not resolved. This TCR came from a female donor with Graves disease. The specimen was peripheral blood mononuclear cells (PBMCs), collected at new diagnosis, from a patient treated with antithyroid drugs. CDR3: CASSQRINDEQYF. In nucleotides, the CDR3 is TGTGCCAGCAGTCAGAGGATCAATGACGAGCAGTACTTC.